This TCR beta chain was identified during a study of monozygotic twins with inflammatory bowel disease. CDR1 and CDR2 from the germline V gene are SGHTA and FQGNSA. This CDR3 is built from 17 residues. TCRdb reprocessed the 5' RACE reads and reports one entry per CDR3 protein, with no DNA. The listing contains some 210,000 distinct CDR3 sequences. The rearrangement links TRBV7-2 to TRBJ2-6; TCRdb's assignment of TRBD2 cannot be checked, as there is no DNA. Sequencing was performed on blood. The clonotype was recovered from a human donor with ulcerative colitis or Crohn's disease, or a healthy co-twin of an affected twin (not recorded which). The CDR3 loop is CASSLRGGRSGANVLTF.